Reported below is one T cell receptor (beta chain). Trimming shortened V by 3 bases and J by 6 bases, and 9 bases separated the two germline ends. The CDR3 totals 13 residues. Germline V gene data show CDR1 as SGHTA and CDR2 as FQGNSA. The data derive from a study of patients and donors after allogeneic stem cell transplantation. TCRdb recomputed calls from the RT-PCR reads with MiXCR, one row per CDR3 protein. This sample has approximately 99,000 distinct CDR3 sequences, with about a third found just once. This chain joins TRBV7-2 and TRBJ2-1, with D possibly matching TRBD1 (5 bases). Sequencing was done on a sample of blood, either unsorted or a sorted T cell fraction (not recorded which). The source of this sequence is a human donor who was either an allogeneic HSCT recipient or a stem cell or donor lymphocyte infusion donor (not recorded which). It is not recorded whose cells these are; they may come from a transplant donor. The CDR3 region is CASSLGRFNEQFF. The CDR3 DNA sequence: TGTGCCAGCAGCTTGGGGCGGTTCAATGAGCAGTTCTTC.